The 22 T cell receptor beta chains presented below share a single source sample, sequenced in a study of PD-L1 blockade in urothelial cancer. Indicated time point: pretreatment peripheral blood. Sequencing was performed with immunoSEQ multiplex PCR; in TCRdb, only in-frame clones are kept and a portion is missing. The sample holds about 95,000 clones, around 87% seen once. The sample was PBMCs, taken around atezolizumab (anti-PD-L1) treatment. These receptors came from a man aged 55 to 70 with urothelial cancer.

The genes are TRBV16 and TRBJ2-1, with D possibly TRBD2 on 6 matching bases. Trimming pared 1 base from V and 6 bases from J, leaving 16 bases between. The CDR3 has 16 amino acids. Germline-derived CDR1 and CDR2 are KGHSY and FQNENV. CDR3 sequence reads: CASSQFTPATSNEQFF. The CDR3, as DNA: TGTGCCAGCAGCCAATTCACCCCGGCGACTAGCAATGAGCAGTTCTTC.

CDR3 amino acids: CASSHLAGPNTGELFF. The DNA of the CDR3 is TGTGCCAGCAGCCACTTAGCGGGGCCGAACACCGGGGAGCTGTTTTTT. V usage is TRBV7-6 and J usage is TRBJ2-2; 8 positions match TRBD2. Germline CDR1 SGHVS, CDR2 FNYEAQ. The V and J ends lost 5 bases and 0 bases, in that order; junction bases with no gene match: 5. CDR3 size: 16 residues.

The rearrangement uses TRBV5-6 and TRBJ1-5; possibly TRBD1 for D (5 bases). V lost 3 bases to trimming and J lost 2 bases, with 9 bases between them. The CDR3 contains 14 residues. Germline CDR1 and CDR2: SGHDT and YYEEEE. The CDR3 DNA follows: TGTGCCAGCAGCTGGGGGGGAGGCAATCAGCCCCAGCATTTT. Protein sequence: CASSWGGGNQPQHF.

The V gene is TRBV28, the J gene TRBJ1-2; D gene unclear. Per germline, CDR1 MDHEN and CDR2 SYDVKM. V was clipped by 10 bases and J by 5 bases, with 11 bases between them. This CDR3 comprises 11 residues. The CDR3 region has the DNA TGTGCCATCCTTGGGAGTTATGGCTACACCTTC. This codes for CAILGSYGYTF.

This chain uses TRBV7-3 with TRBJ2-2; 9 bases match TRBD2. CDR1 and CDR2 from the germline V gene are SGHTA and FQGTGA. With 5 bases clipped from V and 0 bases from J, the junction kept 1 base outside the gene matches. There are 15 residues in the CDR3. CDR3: CASSAGGPNTGELFF. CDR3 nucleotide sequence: TGTGCCAGCAGCGCGGGGGGGCCGAACACCGGGGAGCTGTTTTTT. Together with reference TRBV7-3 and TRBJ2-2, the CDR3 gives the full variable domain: GAGVSQTPSNKVTEKGKYVELRCDPISGHTALYWYRQSLGQGPEFLIYFQGTGAADDSGLPNDRFFAVRPEGSVSTLKIQRTERGDSAVYLCASSAGGPNTGELFFGEGSRLTVL.

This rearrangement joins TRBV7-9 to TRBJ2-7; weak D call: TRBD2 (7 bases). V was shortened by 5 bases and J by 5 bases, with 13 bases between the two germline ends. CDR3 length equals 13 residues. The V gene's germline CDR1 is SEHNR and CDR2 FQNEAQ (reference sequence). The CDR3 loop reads CASSPGAGDEQYF. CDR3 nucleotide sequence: TGTGCCAGCAGCCCAGGGGCGGGAGACGAGCAGTACTTC.

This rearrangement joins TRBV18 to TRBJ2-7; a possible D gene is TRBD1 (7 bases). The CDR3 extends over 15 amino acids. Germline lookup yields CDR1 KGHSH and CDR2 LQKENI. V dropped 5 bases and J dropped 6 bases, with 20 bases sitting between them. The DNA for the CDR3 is TGTGCCAGCTCAGTGGAGGGGACAGCTAATGGCGAGCAGTACTTC. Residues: CASSVEGTANGEQYF.

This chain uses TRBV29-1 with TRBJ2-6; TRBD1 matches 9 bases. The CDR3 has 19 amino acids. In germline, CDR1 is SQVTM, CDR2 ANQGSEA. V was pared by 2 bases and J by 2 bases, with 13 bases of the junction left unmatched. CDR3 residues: CSVENLPSTGGAGANVLTF. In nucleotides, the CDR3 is TGCAGCGTTGAAAACTTGCCCTCGACAGGGGGTGCTGGGGCCAACGTCCTGACTTTC.

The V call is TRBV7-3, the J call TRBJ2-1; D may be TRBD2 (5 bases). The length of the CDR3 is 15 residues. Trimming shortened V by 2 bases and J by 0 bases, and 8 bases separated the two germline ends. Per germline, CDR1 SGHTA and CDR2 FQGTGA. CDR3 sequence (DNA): TGTGCCAGCAGCTTAGGACTGAGCTCCTACAATGAGCAGTTCTTC. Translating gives CASSLGLSSYNEQFF.

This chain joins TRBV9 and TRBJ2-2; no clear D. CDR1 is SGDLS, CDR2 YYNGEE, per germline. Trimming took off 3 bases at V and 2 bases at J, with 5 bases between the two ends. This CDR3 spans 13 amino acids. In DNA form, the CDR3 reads TGTGCCAGCAGCGCACTCAACACCGGGGAGCTGTTTTTT. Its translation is CASSALNTGELFF.

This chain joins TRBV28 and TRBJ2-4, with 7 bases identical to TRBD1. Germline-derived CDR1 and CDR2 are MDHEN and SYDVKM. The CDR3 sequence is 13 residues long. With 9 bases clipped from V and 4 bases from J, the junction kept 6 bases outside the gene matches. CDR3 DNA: TGTGCCAGTTTAGACAGGGAGAAAAACATTCAGTACTTC. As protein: CASLDREKNIQYF. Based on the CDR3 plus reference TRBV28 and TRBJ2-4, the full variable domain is DVKVTQSSRYLVKRTGEKVFLECVQDMDHENMFWYRQDPGLGLRLIYFSYDVKMKEKGDIPEGYSVSREKKERFSLILESASTNQTSMYLCASLDREKNIQYFGAGTRLSVL.

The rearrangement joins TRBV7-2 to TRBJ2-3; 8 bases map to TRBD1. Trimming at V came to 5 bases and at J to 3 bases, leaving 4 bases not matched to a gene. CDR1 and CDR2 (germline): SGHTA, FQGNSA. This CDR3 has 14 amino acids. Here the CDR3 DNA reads TGTGCCAGCAGCCTCAGACAGGGGACAGATACGCAGTATTTT. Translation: CASSLRQGTDTQYF.

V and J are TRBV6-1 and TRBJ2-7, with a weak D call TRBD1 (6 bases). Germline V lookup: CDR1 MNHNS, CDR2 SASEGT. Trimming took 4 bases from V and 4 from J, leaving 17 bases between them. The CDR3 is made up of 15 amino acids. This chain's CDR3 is CASSVLDSPNYEQYF. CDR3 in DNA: TGTGCCAGCAGTGTGTTGGACAGTCCCAATTACGAGCAGTACTTC.

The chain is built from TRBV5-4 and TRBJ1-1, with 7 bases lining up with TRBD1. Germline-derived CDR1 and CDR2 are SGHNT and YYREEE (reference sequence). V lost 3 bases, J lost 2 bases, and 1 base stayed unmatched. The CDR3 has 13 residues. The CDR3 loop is CASSWDSNTEAFF. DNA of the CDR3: TGTGCCAGCAGCTGGGACAGCAACACTGAAGCTTTCTTT.

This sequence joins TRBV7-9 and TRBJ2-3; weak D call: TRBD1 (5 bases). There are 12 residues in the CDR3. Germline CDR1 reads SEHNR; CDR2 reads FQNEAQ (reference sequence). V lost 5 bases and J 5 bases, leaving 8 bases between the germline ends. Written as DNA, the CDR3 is TGTGCCAGCAGCATCGGACAAGATACGCAGTATTTT. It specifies CASSIGQDTQYF.

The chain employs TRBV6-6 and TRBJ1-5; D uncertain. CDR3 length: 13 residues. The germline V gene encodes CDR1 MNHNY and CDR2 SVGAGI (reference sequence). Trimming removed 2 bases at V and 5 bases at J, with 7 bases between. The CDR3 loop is CASSYDGDQPQHF. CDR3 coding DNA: TGTGCCAGCAGTTACGACGGGGATCAGCCCCAGCATTTT.

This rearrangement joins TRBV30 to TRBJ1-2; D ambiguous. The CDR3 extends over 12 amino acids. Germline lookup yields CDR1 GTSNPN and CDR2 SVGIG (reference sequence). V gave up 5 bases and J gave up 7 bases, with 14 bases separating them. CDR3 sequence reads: CAWGEGTRGYTF. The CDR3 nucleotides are TGTGCCTGGGGGGAGGGCACTCGTGGCTACACCTTC. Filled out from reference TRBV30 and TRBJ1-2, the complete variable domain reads SQTIHQWPATLVQPVGSPLSLECTVEGTSNPNLYWYRQAAGRGLQLLFYSVGIGQISSEVPQNLSASRPQDRQFILSSKKLLLSDSGFYLCAWGEGTRGYTFGSGTRLTVV.

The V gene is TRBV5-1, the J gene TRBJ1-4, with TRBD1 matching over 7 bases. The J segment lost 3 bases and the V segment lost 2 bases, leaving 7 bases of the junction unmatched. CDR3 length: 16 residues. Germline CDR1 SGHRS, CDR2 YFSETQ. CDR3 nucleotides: TGCGCCAGCAGCTTACAAGGGACAGACTCTAATGAAAAACTGTTTTTT. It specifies CASSLQGTDSNEKLFF.

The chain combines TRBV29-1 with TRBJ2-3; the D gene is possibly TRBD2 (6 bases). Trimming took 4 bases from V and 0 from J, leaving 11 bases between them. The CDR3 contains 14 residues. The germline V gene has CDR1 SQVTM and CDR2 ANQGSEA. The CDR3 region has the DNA TGCAGCGTTGGAGGTAGCGGAAGCACAGATACGCAGTATTTT. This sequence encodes CSVGGSGSTDTQYF.

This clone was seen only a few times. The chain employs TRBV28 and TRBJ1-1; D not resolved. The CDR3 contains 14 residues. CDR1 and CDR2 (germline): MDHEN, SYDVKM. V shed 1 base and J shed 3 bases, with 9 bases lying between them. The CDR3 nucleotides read TGTGCCAGCAGTTTATACCAGGAGGACACTGAAGCTTTCTTT. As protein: CASSLYQEDTEAFF. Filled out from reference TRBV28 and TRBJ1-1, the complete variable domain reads DVKVTQSSRYLVKRTGEKVFLECVQDMDHENMFWYRQDPGLGLRLIYFSYDVKMKEKGDIPEGYSVSREKKERFSLILESASTNQTSMYLCASSLYQEDTEAFFGQGTRLTVV.

The CDR3 is CASSYVRGRGEKLFF. For the CDR3, the DNA is TGTGCCAGCAGTTACGTCAGGGGGCGCGGGGAAAAACTGTTTTTT. The chain carries TRBV6-6 and TRBJ1-4; TRBD1 matches at 8 bases. From germline, CDR1 is MNHNY and CDR2 SVGAGI (reference sequence). Trimming at V came to 2 bases and at J to 8 bases, leaving 7 bases not matched to a gene. This CDR3 is 15 amino acids long.

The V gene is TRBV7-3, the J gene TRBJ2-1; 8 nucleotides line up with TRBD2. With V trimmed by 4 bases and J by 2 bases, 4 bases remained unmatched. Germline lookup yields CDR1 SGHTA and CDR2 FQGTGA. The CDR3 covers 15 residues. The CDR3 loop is CASSSGSGTYNEQFF. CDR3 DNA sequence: TGTGCCAGCAGCTCAGGTAGCGGGACCTACAATGAGCAGTTCTTC.